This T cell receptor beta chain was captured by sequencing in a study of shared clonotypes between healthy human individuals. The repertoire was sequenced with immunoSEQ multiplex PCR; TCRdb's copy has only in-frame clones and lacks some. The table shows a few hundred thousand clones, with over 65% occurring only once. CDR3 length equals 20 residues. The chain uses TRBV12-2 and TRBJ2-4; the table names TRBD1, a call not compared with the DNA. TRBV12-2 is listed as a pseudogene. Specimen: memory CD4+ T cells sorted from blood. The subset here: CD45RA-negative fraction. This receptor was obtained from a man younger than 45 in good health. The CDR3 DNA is TGTGCAAGTCGCCAGACCGGGACACAGGCTTCCTTGTTAGCCAAAAACATTCAGTACTTC. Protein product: CASRQTGTQASLLAKNIQYF.